The T cell receptor beta chain under discussion was sequenced for a study of T cell repertoires in cytomegalovirus infection. Study background: Public TCR beta signatures indicated both CMV infection and matching HLA type.

There are a few counts of this clonotype. TCRdb redid the calling of the reads with MiXCR, one entry per CDR3 protein. The table records over 150,000 distinct CDR3 sequences, roughly 17% of them present only once. Germline V gene sequence: CDR1 SQVTM, CDR2 ANQGSEA. This CDR3 has 15 amino acids. Trimming stripped 1 base from V and 6 bases from J, with 15 bases between. This chain connects TRBV29-1 to TRBJ2-2; a possible D gene is TRBD2 (6 bases). The source material was CD8+ T cells from PBMCs. The sequence came from a human donor in good health (CMV status not recorded). Some clones in this sample may be carry-over from other donors' samples. CDR3 region: CSVEVEGGVAGELFF. In DNA form, the CDR3 reads TGCAGCGTTGAAGTAGAGGGAGGAGTGGCCGGGGAGCTGTTTTTT.